This T cell receptor (beta chain) was recovered during a study of T cells in Graves' hyperthyroidism and ophthalmopathy. Study as a whole: The blood sample was taken at first diagnosis, before treatment began.

Germline V lookup: CDR1 MNHEY, CDR2 SVGEGT. V was trimmed by 7 bases and J by 2 bases, leaving 14 bases between them. The CDR3 sequence is 14 residues long. TCR beta CDR3 regions were amplified from RNA transcripts. The TCR CDR3 first-round RT-PCR relied on the HTBI primer set. One entry per CDR3 protein, called by TCRdb with MiXCR from the multiplex PCR reads. The repertoire has fewer than 350,000 distinct CDR3 sequences, 18% of them found once; the top ten carry around 50%. This clonotype appeared a few times. Its specificity is unknown. PBMCs were sourced from less than 13 ml fresh peripheral blood. General study findings and limits: Clonotypes that were expanded in thyroid above 0.001 mostly appeared in blood too.

The receptor's source is a woman aged 50 to 65 with Graves' hyperthyroidism. Material for sequencing was blood. This chain links TRBV6-2 or TRBV6-3 with TRBJ1-1, with D perhaps matching TRBD1 (5 bases). In DNA form, the CDR3 reads TGTGCCAGCATCCGGGACTTTGATAACACTGAAGCTTTCTTT. It specifies CASIRDFDNTEAFF.